This entry describes one T cell receptor beta chain. This entry belongs to a study of sequential checkpoint blockade in melanoma. About the study: First-line arms were nivolumab then ipilimumab, or the reverse, randomized 1:1.

As to treatment: randomized to nivolumab then ipilimumab (arm A) or the reverse (arm B). Repertoires were generated with immunoSEQ multiplex PCR, while TCRdb's copy carries only in-frame clones and drops some. The sample consists of roughly 17,000 clones, roughly 70% of them appearing once. V gave up 5 bases and J gave up 1 base, with 9 bases separating them. Per germline, CDR1 LNHDA and CDR2 SQIVND (reference sequence). The CDR3 sequence is 13 residues long. This sequence was found in a human donor with melanoma. This specimen was CD8+ T cells sorted from blood (inferred from file names), taken from a patient given nivolumab and ipilimumab in sequence. The rearrangement joins TRBV19 to TRBJ2-7, with D possibly matching TRBD2 (6 bases). The CDR3 DNA reads TGTGCCAGTAGTCCTGGGGGGTCCTACGAGCAGTACTTC. Its protein product is CASSPGGSYEQYF.